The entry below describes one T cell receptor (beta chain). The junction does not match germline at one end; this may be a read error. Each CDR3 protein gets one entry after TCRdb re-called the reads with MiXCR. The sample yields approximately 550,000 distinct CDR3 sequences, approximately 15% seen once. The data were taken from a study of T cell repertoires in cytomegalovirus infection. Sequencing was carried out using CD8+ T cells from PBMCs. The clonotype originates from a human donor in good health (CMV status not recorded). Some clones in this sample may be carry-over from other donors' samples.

CDR3 protein: CASCLASTEAFF. The CDR3 nucleotides read TGTGCCAGCTGCTTAGCCAGTACTGAAGCTTTCTTT. The V gene is TRBV7-9, the J gene TRBJ1-1; D gene unclear. Germline CDR1 SEHNR, CDR2 FQNEAQ (reference sequence). This CDR3 has 12 amino acids.